The 13 T cell receptor beta chains below all came from one sample that was sequenced in a study of T cells in localized non-small cell lung cancer. Using immunoSEQ multiplex PCR, the repertoire was profiled, and TCRdb retains in-frame clones only, with some absent. The sample yields approximately 31,000 clones, roughly 90% seen once. The starting material was peripheral blood mononuclear cells, obtained before any cancer treatment. These receptors all stem from a man between 40 and 69 years old with stage III lung adenocarcinoma.

Of note for this clone: A single base separates this from a much larger clone, so it may be a read error. V and J are TRBV7-2 and TRBJ2-5; TRBD2 matches at 10 bases. The junction had 6 bases not matched to a gene; V was cut back by 3 bases and J by 5 bases. From germline, CDR1 is SGHTA and CDR2 FQGNSA. The CDR3 totals 15 residues. DNA of the CDR3: TGTGCCAGCAGCTTGGTAGCGGGGGGAGGGGAGACCCAGTACTTC. Translating gives CASSLVAGGGETQYF.

The chain links TRBV11-3 to TRBJ2-3; maybe TRBD2 (5 bases). Germline lookup yields CDR1 SGHNT and CDR2 YENEEA. The CDR3 contains 16 residues. The V end lost 1 base, the J end lost 2 bases, and 13 bases lay between the germline ends. The CDR3 sequence is CASSLGVLAITDTQYF. As DNA, the CDR3 is TGTGCCAGCAGCTTAGGGGTTTTAGCGATCACAGATACGCAGTATTTT.

This clone was seen a few times. This rearrangement joins TRBV5-3 to TRBJ2-3, with 7 bases identical to TRBD1. TRBV5-3 is designated an ORF whose function remains uncertain. The V segment lost 4 bases and the J segment 2 bases; nucleotides outside the gene matches: 16. The CDR3 consists of 18 residues. This CDR3 is CARSHQYTEGAPTDTQYF. In DNA form, the CDR3 reads TGTGCCAGAAGCCACCAATATACCGAGGGGGCACCCACAGATACGCAGTATTTT.

The rearrangement uses TRBV6-1 and TRBJ2-3; D is unclear. The V end lost 4 bases, the J end lost 4 bases, and 3 bases lay between the germline ends. The CDR3 has 11 amino acids. Germline V CDR1 and CDR2: MNHNS, SASEGT. The CDR3 is CASSGPDTQYF. The CDR3 coding sequence is TGTGCCAGCAGTGGACCAGATACGCAGTATTTT.

The chain combines TRBV19 with TRBJ1-5; no firm D call. The length of the CDR3 is 14 residues. V lost 1 base and J 4 bases, leaving 8 bases between the germline ends. Germline V gene sequence: CDR1 LNHDA, CDR2 SQIVND (reference sequence). The CDR3 spells CASSIVRDNQPQHF. CDR3 DNA sequence: TGTGCCAGTAGTATAGTGAGGGATAATCAGCCCCAGCATTTT. Supplemented by reference TRBV19 and TRBJ1-5, the full variable domain reads DGGITQSPKYLFRKEGQNVTLSCEQNLNHDAMYWYRQDPGQGLRLIYYSQIVNDFQKGDIAEGYSVSREKKESFPLTVTSAQKNPTAFYLCASSIVRDNQPQHFGDGTRLSIL.

The J gene is TRBJ2-5, the V gene TRBV5-5; TRBD2 is a possible D gene (5 bases). Germline V CDR1 and CDR2: SGHKS, YYEKEE (reference sequence). The CDR3 consists of 13 residues. V lost 0 bases, J lost 5 bases, and 8 bases lay in between. The CDR3 spells CASSLAPGETQYF. In nucleotides, the CDR3 is TGTGCCAGCAGCTTGGCTCCGGGGGAGACCCAGTACTTC.

The chain uses TRBV10-3 and TRBJ2-3, with unresolved D. Trimming pared 4 bases from V and 4 bases from J, leaving 6 bases between. Per the germline V gene, CDR1 is ENHRY and CDR2 is SYGVKD. There are 12 residues in the CDR3. CDR3 sequence: CAISASPDTQYF. In DNA form, the CDR3 reads TGTGCCATCAGTGCGAGCCCAGATACGCAGTATTTT.

The chain joins TRBV11-2 to TRBJ1-1, with D tentatively TRBD1 (5 bases). The CDR3 length is 13 residues. Trimming removed 4 bases at V and 1 base at J, with 7 bases between. Germline V lookup: CDR1 SGHAT, CDR2 FQNNGV. This CDR3 is CASSSQGNTEAFF. In DNA, the CDR3 is TGTGCCAGCAGCTCGCAGGGGAACACTGAAGCTTTCTTT.

The chain employs TRBV10-2 and TRBJ2-3; no clear D. Looked up from germline, CDR1 is WSHSY and CDR2 is SAAADI. The CDR3 has 18 amino acids. Trimming shortened V by 2 bases and J by 0 bases, and 18 bases separated the two germline ends. The CDR3 loop reads CASSEALDGGSSTDTQYF. In nucleotides, the CDR3 is TGCGCCAGCAGTGAGGCCCTCGACGGCGGTAGTAGCACAGATACGCAGTATTTT.

The V and J genes are TRBV6-5 and TRBJ1-4; D gene ambiguous. This CDR3 has 13 amino acids. Looked up from germline, CDR1 is MNHEY and CDR2 is SVGAGI. V was trimmed by 6 bases and J by 5 bases, leaving 10 bases between them. The CDR3 DNA is TGTGCCAGCAGCGAGGGAACAAATGAAAAACTGTTTTTT. Protein: CASSEGTNEKLFF.

The chain recombines TRBV6-5 with TRBJ2-1; 7 bases are shared with TRBD1. This CDR3 contains 14 residues. V shed 5 bases, J shed 7 bases, and the junction held 8 bases outside the gene matches. The germline V gene has CDR1 MNHEY and CDR2 SVGAGI. This chain's CDR3 is CASSPLGQPNEQFF. CDR3 DNA: TGTGCCAGCAGTCCGCTGGGACAGCCAAATGAGCAGTTCTTC.

The V and J genes are TRBV10-3 and TRBJ2-7, with no clear D. The V end lost 6 bases, the J end lost 2 bases, and 26 bases lay between the germline ends. Germline V gives CDR1 ENHRY, CDR2 SYGVKD. The CDR3 sequence is 18 residues long. DNA for the CDR3: TGTGCCATCAGGAAAGTGAACACCTATGACCCCTACCCCTACGAGCAGTACTTC. Protein sequence: CAIRKVNTYDPYPYEQYF.

This sequence joins TRBV6-5 and TRBJ1-2, with 10 bases matching TRBD1. J was trimmed by 6 bases and V by 4 bases; bases with no gene match: 5. Germline V lookup: CDR1 MNHEY, CDR2 SVGAGI. This CDR3 has 14 residues. The CDR3 loop reads CASSLTGGLDGYTF. CDR3 sequence (DNA): TGTGCCAGCAGTTTGACAGGGGGCTTAGATGGCTACACCTTC.